One and the same sample provided the 17 T cell receptor beta chains below, sequenced in a study of T cell responses to AZD1222 COVID-19 vaccine. TCRdb's copy holds only in-frame clones and misses some; the assay was immunoSEQ multiplex PCR. The profile covers about 130,000 clones, with around 92% appearing a single time and approximately 4.5% taken by the ten largest. Sequences were derived from peripheral blood, sampled on day 0 of AZD1222 vaccination. The receptors shown here come from an adult in good health.

V and J are TRBV28 and TRBJ1-5, with 7 bases that match TRBD1. Losses at the gene ends were 5 bases for V and 5 bases for J; bases not matched to a gene: 6. Looked up from germline, CDR1 is MDHEN and CDR2 is SYDVKM. This CDR3 has 14 residues. The CDR3 sequence is CASSNRDSYQPQHF. CDR3 nucleotides: TGTGCCAGCAGTAACAGGGACAGCTATCAGCCCCAGCATTTT.

The chain joins TRBV5-1 to TRBJ1-2; a weak D match, TRBD1 (6 bases). Germline V CDR1 and CDR2: SGHRS, YFSETQ. This CDR3 region has 13 residues. V lost 7 bases to trimming and J lost 2 bases, with 12 bases between them. This CDR3 is CASRDTGNYGYTF. The CDR3 bases are TGCGCCAGCCGGGACACTGGGAACTATGGCTACACCTTC.

This rearrangement joins TRBV6-1 to TRBJ2-7; 10 nucleotides align to TRBD2. Germline CDR1 is MNHNS and CDR2 is SASEGT. V lost 2 bases, J lost 6 bases, and 4 bases stayed unmatched. The CDR3 runs to 14 residues. In DNA form, the CDR3 reads TGTGCCAGCAGTGAAAGCGGGAGGGCTTCCGAGCAGTACTTC. Translated: CASSESGRASEQYF.

The chain couples TRBV12-3 or TRBV12-4 to TRBJ1-5; D gene unclear. V was shortened by 4 bases and J by 3 bases, with 7 bases between the two germline ends. This CDR3 contains 13 residues. This CDR3 reads CASSSFLNQPQHF. The CDR3 DNA is TGTGCCAGCAGTTCTTTTCTCAATCAGCCCCAGCATTTT.

The V call is TRBV30, the J call TRBJ1-2; D not certain. The V and J ends lost 3 bases and 0 bases respectively, with 17 bases between them. This CDR3 is 16 amino acids long. The V gene's germline CDR1 is GTSNPN and CDR2 SVGIG (reference sequence). DNA for the CDR3: TGTGCCTGGAGGTCCCGGACCCAATTAACTAACTATGGCTACACCTTC. It translates to CAWRSRTQLTNYGYTF.

The sample holds one count of this clone. The chain links TRBV24-1 to TRBJ2-2, with a tentative D call TRBD1 (5 bases). V lost 1 base to trimming and J lost 7 bases, with 9 bases between them. CDR1 KGHDR and CDR2 SFDVKD come from the germline V gene. The CDR3 totals 14 residues. The CDR3 DNA reads as TGTGCCACCAGTGATTTCAGGGTTAACGGGGAGCTGTTTTTT. It specifies CATSDFRVNGELFF.

V usage is TRBV5-1 and J usage is TRBJ2-1; weak D call: TRBD2 (6 bases). The CDR3 consists of 12 residues. Germline V gives CDR1 SGHRS, CDR2 YFSETQ. The germline V and J ends were trimmed by 8 bases and 8 bases, with 14 bases remaining between them. CDR3 amino acids: CARPQERDEQFF. DNA for the CDR3: TGCGCCAGGCCTCAGGAGCGGGATGAGCAGTTCTTC.

This chain uses TRBV28 with TRBJ1-6; perhaps TRBD1 as D (5 bases). The ends were cut back, 7 bases at V and 9 bases at J, with 16 bases in the middle. This CDR3 region has 14 residues. The germline V gene encodes CDR1 MDHEN and CDR2 SYDVKM. As DNA, the CDR3 is TGTGCCAGCATTGGGGGGGGGATTGGTTCACCCCTCCACTTT. Translating gives CASIGGGIGSPLHF.

The J gene is TRBJ1-6, the V gene TRBV15; D not resolved. CDR1 and CDR2 from the germline V gene are LNHNV and YYDKDF (reference sequence). The CDR3 is 17 residues long. The germline V and J ends were trimmed by 6 bases and 2 bases, with 17 bases remaining between them. The CDR3 nucleotides read TGTGCCACCAGTACTGTTTCCGCCGGCCCCTATAATTCACCCCTCCACTTT. Protein product: CATSTVSAGPYNSPLHF.

The chain is built from TRBV3-1 (or the pseudogene TRBV3-2) and TRBJ2-3; D is unresolved. Trimming cost V 1 base and J 2 bases, with 10 bases left between them. This CDR3 comprises 15 residues. Germline-derived CDR1 and CDR2 are LGHDT and YNNKEL (reference sequence). The CDR3 region is CASSQGGRLTDTQYF. For the CDR3, the DNA is TGTGCCAGCAGCCAAGGTGGACGACTCACAGATACGCAGTATTTT.

This rearrangement joins TRBV7-2 to TRBJ2-2; tentatively, D is TRBD1 or TRBD2 (6 bases each). The CDR3 is 14 residues long. The V gene's germline CDR1 is SGHTA and CDR2 FQGNSA. The ends were cut back, 5 bases at V and 7 bases at J, with 14 bases in the middle. The CDR3 sequence is CASSTQGGFGELFF. Written as DNA, the CDR3 is TGTGCCAGCAGCACCCAAGGGGGGTTCGGGGAGCTGTTTTTT.

V usage is TRBV15 and J usage is TRBJ2-1; D gene unclear. The germline V gene encodes CDR1 LNHNV and CDR2 YYDKDF (reference sequence). This CDR3 is built from 15 residues. V was clipped by 1 base and J by 4 bases, with 11 bases between them. CDR3 in amino acids: CATSRGAAVYNEQFF. CDR3 DNA: TGTGCCACCAGCAGAGGTGCAGCAGTATACAATGAGCAGTTCTTC. Drawing the rest from reference TRBV15 and TRBJ2-1, the complete variable domain is DAMVIQNPRYQVTQFGKPVTLSCSQTLNHNVMYWYQQKSSQAPKLLFHYYDKDFNNEADTPDNFQSRRPNTSFCFLDIRSPGLGDTAMYLCATSRGAAVYNEQFFGPGTRLTVL.

The chain has TRBV10-3 and TRBJ2-7; D tentatively fits TRBD1 or TRBD2 (5 bases each). CDR1 and CDR2 (germline): ENHRY, SYGVKD. CDR3 length: 14 amino acids. Trimming removed 6 bases from V and 6 bases from J, with 18 bases in between. The chain's CDR3 is CAISPGTTRVEQYF. In DNA form, the CDR3 reads TGTGCCATCAGCCCCGGGACGACTCGGGTCGAGCAGTACTTC.

This clone was observed a single time. The gene calls are TRBV6-2 or TRBV6-3 and TRBJ2-3; D perhaps matches TRBD2 (6 bases). Trimming stripped 1 base from V and 3 bases from J, with 8 bases between. The germline CDR1 and CDR2 sequences are MNHEY and SVGEGT. CDR3 length: 14 residues. DNA for the CDR3: TGTGCCAGCAGTTACTTAGCGGTTACAGATACGCAGTATTTT. Translating it yields CASSYLAVTDTQYF.

The chain has TRBV28 and TRBJ1-5, with TRBD1 matching over 11 bases. Losses at the gene ends were 4 bases for V and 1 base for J; bases not matched to a gene: 3. The CDR3 length is 16 residues. Germline CDR1 and CDR2: MDHEN and SYDVKM. The CDR3 sequence is CASSSGQGASNQPQHF. The CDR3 DNA follows: TGTGCCAGCAGTTCCGGACAGGGGGCGAGCAATCAGCCCCAGCATTTT.

J is TRBJ1-6 and V is TRBV13; 7 bases agree with TRBD1. The CDR3 covers 15 residues. Germline CDR1 is PRHDT and CDR2 is FYEKMQ (reference sequence). With 5 bases clipped from V and 7 bases from J, the junction kept 8 bases outside the gene matches. CDR3 nucleotide sequence: TGTGCCAGCAGCCTGACAGGGTCGGGGAATTCACCCCTCCACTTT. Protein: CASSLTGSGNSPLHF.

The genes are TRBV29-1 and TRBJ2-5; D call uncertain. The CDR3 runs to 11 residues. V lost 4 bases and J 5 bases, leaving 8 bases between the germline ends. The V gene's germline CDR1 is SQVTM and CDR2 ANQGSEA. This chain's CDR3 is CSVVVLETQYF. The CDR3 DNA is TGCAGCGTTGTTGTTTTGGAGACCCAGTACTTC.